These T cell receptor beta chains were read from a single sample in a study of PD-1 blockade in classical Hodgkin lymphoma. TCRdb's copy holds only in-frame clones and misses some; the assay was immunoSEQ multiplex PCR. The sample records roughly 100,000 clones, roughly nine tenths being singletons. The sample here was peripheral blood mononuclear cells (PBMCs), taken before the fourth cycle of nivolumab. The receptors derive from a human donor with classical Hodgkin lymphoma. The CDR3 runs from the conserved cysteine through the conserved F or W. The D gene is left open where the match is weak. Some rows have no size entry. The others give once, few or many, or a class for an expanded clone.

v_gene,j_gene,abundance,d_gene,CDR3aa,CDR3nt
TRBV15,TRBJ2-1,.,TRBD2,CATSRDWGLAGGSEQFF,TGTGCCACCAGCAGAGATTGGGGACTAGCGGGAGGGTCTGAGCAGTTCTTC
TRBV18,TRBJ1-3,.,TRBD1,CASSPGLTGAGNTIYF,TGTGCCAGCTCACCAGGCCTCACAGGGGCTGGAAACACCATATATTTT
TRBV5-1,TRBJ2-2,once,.,CASRTENTGELFF,TGCGCCAGCCGAACAGAGAACACCGGGGAGCTGTTTTTT
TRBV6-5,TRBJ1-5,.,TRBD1,CASSPGQISNQPQHF,TGTGCCAGCAGCCCGGGACAGATTAGCAATCAGCCCCAGCATTTT
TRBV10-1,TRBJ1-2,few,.,CASGSGSYGYTF,TGCGCCAGCGGTTCGGGAAGCTATGGCTACACCTTC
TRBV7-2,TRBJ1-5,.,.,CASSFDGSPNQPQHF,TGTGCCAGCAGCTTCGACGGATCCCCCAATCAGCCCCAGCATTTT
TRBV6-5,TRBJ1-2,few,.,CASSYSRVLPVGGYTF,TGTGCCAGCAGTTACTCGAGGGTCCTCCCAGTGGGTGGCTACACCTTC
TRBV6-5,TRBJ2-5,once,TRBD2,CASSYSFWGGAQYF,TGTGCCAGCAGTTACTCGTTTTGGGGGGGGGCCCAGTACTTC
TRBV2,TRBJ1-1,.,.,CASSGQRNTEAFF,TGTGCCAGCAGTGGACAGAGGAACACTGAAGCTTTCTTT
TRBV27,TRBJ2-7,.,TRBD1,CASRHSGTGPLEQYF,TGTGCCAGCAGACACTCCGGGACAGGCCCCCTCGAGCAGTACTTC
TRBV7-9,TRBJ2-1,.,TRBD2,CASSLATSGAYNEQFF,TGTGCCAGCAGCTTAGCCACTAGCGGAGCCTACAATGAGCAGTTCTTC
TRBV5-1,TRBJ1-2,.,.,CASSRNSDYGYTF,TGCGCCAGCAGCCGGAACAGCGACTATGGCTACACCTTC
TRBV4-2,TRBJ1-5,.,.,CASSQDQSNQPQHF,TGTGCCAGCAGCCAAGATCAAAGCAATCAGCCCCAGCATTTT
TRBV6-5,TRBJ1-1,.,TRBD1,CASQPRQGLTEAFF,TGTGCCAGCCAACCTCGACAGGGGCTCACTGAAGCTTTCTTT
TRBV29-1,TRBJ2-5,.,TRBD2,CSASTSGQETQYF,TGCAGCGCTTCGACTAGCGGCCAAGAGACCCAGTACTTC
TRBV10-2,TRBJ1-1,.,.,CASSEGQSEAFF,TGCGCCAGCAGCGAAGGACAGAGTGAAGCTTTCTTT
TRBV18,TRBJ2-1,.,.,CASSGRIRALGEEQFF,TGTGCCAGCTCAGGCAGAATCCGGGCCCTAGGTGAGGAGCAGTTCTTC
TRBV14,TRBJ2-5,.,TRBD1,CASRLTGGAETQYF,TGTGCCAGCAGGCTGACAGGGGGCGCGGAGACCCAGTACTTC
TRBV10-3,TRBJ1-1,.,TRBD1,CAIRTGKTEAFF,TGTGCCATCAGGACAGGGAAGACTGAAGCTTTCTTT
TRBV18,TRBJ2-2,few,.,CASSPRDSTDGELFF,TGTGCCAGCTCACCCCGAGACAGTACCGACGGGGAGCTGTTTTTT
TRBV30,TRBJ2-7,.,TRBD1,CAWSLPGQDEQYF,TGTGCCTGGAGTCTTCCGGGACAGGACGAGCAGTACTTC
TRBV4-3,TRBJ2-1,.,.,CASSQDRRYNEQFF,TGCGCCAGCAGCCAAGATAGGCGTTACAATGAGCAGTTCTTC
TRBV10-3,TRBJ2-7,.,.,CAISGSGPGGEQYF,TGTGCCATCAGTGGTAGCGGCCCAGGGGGGGAGCAGTACTTC
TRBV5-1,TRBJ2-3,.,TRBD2,CASSLSGGIKFGKYF,TGCGCCAGCAGCCTAAGCGGGGGTATAAAGTTCGGAAAGTATTTT
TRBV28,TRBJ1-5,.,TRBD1,CASRLDRGSHQPQHF,TGTGCCAGCAGACTGGACAGGGGATCTCATCAGCCCCAGCATTTT
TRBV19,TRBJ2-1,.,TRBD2,CASSPLAGGSIGSYNEQFF,TGTGCCAGTAGTCCCCTAGCGGGAGGTTCCATAGGCTCCTACAATGAGCAGTTCTTC
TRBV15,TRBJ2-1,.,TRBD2,CATSSVLAVHGDEQFF,TGTGCCACCAGCAGCGTTCTAGCGGTACACGGGGATGAGCAGTTCTTC
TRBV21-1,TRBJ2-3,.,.,CASLAGGGGSTDTQYF,TGTGCCAGCCTAGCGGGAGGCGGGGGAAGCACAGATACGCAGTATTTT
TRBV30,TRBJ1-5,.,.,CAGARGGNQPQHF,TGTGCCGGGGCCCGAGGAGGCAATCAGCCCCAGCATTTT
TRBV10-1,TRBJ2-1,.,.,CASSDDSPLQFF,TGCGCCAGCAGTGACGACAGTCCCTTACAGTTCTTC
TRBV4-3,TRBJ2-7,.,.,CASSQDLSRAGLSYEQYF,TGCGCCAGCAGCCAAGATCTATCAAGGGCTGGGCTTTCCTACGAGCAGTACTTC
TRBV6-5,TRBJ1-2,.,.,CASSYSFGVSRYTF,TGTGCCAGCAGTTACTCTTTTGGGGTCTCGCGCTACACCTTC
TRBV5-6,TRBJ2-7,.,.,CASPAWVVRAYSPTYEQYF,TGTGCCAGCCCAGCTTGGGTCGTTCGGGCCTATTCACCAACCTACGAGCAGTACTTC
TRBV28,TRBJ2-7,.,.,CASSIDPGGGREQYF,TGTGCCAGCAGTATAGACCCGGGTGGAGGTCGCGAGCAGTACTTC
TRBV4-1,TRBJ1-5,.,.,CASSPVKGIPQHF,TGCGCCAGCAGCCCAGTGAAGGGGATTCCCCAGCATTTT
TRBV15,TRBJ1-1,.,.,CATSRGSGITFMNTEAFF,TGTGCCACCAGCAGAGGTTCGGGGATTACTTTCATGAACACTGAAGCTTTCTTT
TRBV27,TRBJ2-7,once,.,CASSLVGWIPGGFHEQYF,TGTGCCAGCAGTTTAGTAGGGTGGATACCAGGTGGGTTCCACGAGCAGTACTTC
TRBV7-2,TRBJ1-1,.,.,CASSLRTEAFF,TGTGCCAGCAGCTTACGAACAGAAGCTTTCTTT
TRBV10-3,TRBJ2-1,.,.,CATGTSNNEQFF,TGTGCCACCGGGACCTCCAACAATGAGCAGTTCTTC
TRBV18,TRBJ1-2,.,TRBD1,CASSPGQGVSYGYTF,TGTGCCAGCTCACCAGGACAGGGGGTTTCCTATGGCTACACCTTC
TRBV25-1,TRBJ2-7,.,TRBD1,CATREGASYEQYF,TGTGCCACAAGAGAGGGGGCGTCATACGAGCAGTACTTC
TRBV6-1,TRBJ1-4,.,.,CASSEEPLGTSNEKLFF,TGTGCCAGCAGTGAGGAACCCCTCGGGACCTCTAATGAAAAACTGTTTTTT
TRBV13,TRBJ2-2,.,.,CASADGMSTGELFF,TGTGCCAGCGCCGACGGGATGAGCACCGGGGAGCTGTTTTTT
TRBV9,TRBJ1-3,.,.,CASSLTASSGNTIYF,TGTGCCAGCAGCCTGACAGCGAGCTCTGGAAACACCATATATTTT
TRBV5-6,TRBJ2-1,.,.,CASSSPGEQFF,TGTGCCAGCAGCTCTCCCGGTGAGCAGTTCTTC
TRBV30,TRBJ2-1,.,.,CACVGRINEQFF,TGTGCCTGTGTGGGCCGGATAAATGAGCAGTTCTTC
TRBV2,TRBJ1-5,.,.,CASSPGKGDQPQHF,TGTGCCAGCAGCCCGGGGAAAGGAGACCAGCCCCAGCATTTT
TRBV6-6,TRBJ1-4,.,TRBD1,CASSYSAGTGTEKLFF,TGTGCCAGCAGTTACTCGGCCGGGACAGGGACTGAAAAACTGTTTTTT
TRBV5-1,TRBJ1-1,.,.,CASSFRVGGYDTEAFF,TGCGCCAGCAGCTTTCGCGTGGGGGGATATGACACTGAAGCTTTCTTT
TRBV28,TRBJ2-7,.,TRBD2,CASSSGTSGAYEQYF,TGTGCCAGCAGTTCGGGGACTAGCGGGGCCTACGAGCAGTACTTC
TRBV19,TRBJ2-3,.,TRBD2,CASSIPTSGDTDTQYF,TGTGCCAGTAGTATTCCGACTAGCGGGGACACAGATACGCAGTATTTT
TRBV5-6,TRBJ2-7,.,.,CASSLVGDEQYF,TGTGCCAGCAGCCTGGTGGGGGACGAGCAGTACTTC
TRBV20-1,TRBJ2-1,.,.,CSAPDYNEQFF,TGCAGTGCGCCAGACTACAATGAGCAGTTCTTC
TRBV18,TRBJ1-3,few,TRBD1,CASSADRAGNTIYF,TGTGCCAGCTCAGCCGACAGGGCTGGAAACACCATATATTTT
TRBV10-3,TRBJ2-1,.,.,CAISSTEGGTGHEQFF,TGTGCCATTTCCTCAACGGAGGGCGGGACTGGGCATGAGCAGTTCTTC
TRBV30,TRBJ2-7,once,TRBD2,CAWSFAGGSEQYF,TGTGCCTGGAGTTTCGCGGGAGGGAGCGAGCAGTACTTC
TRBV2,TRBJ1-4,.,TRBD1,CASSAQGANEKLFF,TGTGCCAGCAGCGCTCAGGGGGCTAATGAAAAACTGTTTTTT
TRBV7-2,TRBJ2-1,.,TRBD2,CASSSGLAGEQFF,TGTGCCAGCAGCTCGGGACTAGCTGGGGAGCAGTTCTTC
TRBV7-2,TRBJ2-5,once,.,CASSPTGRKETQYF,TGTGCCAGCAGCCCAACGGGGAGAAAAGAGACCCAGTACTTC
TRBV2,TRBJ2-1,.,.,CASSEGGNEQFF,TGTGCCAGCAGTGAAGGGGGGAATGAGCAGTTCTTC